This T cell receptor (beta chain) originates from a study of Tregs in tolerant kidney transplant recipients. Study results and caveats: The most relevant donor-specific Treg TCRbeta repertoire apparently came from expansion with activated donor B cells. Few patients were studied, so findings need validation in larger groups.

Comment on this clone: Its antigen is as yet unknown.

Unstimulated regulatory T cells (CD4+CD25+CD127-), CD4+CD25- non-regulatory cells, CD4 and CD8 cells were FACS-sorted from thawed PBMCs. Sequencing was performed with immunoSEQ multiplex PCR; in TCRdb, only in-frame clones are kept and a portion is missing. The table shows around 120,000 clones, with about 90% occurring only once. CDR1 is MNHNS, CDR2 SASEGT, per germline. Trimming took 2 bases from V and 1 from J; bases not matched to a gene: 2. CDR3 length equals 15 residues. The genes are TRBV6-1 and TRBJ2-7; 10 bases are a match to TRBD1. Sequenced: CD4+ T cells from blood. The clonotype originates from a human donor in good health. The CDR3 bases are TGTGCCAGCAGTGAATGGGACAGGGGATCCTACGAGCAGTACTTC. Its translation: CASSEWDRGSYEQYF.